This T cell receptor beta chain came from a study of blood T cell repertoires in COVID-19. Study in general: T cells, B-cell-depleted T cells, or PBMCs provided the cDNA or gDNA that served as material.

Here immunoSEQ multiplex PCR was the method, and the copy in TCRdb shows in-frame clones only, minus some. The sample has roughly 250,000 clones; approximately 80% are singletons. The sample consisted of peripheral blood. The receptor was isolated from a human donor in a cohort sampled during active COVID-19.

The CDR3 nucleotides are TGTGCCAGCAGTGAAGGTAGCGGCGAGCAGTACTTC. Translation gives CASSEGSGEQYF. V usage is TRBV12-3 or TRBV12-4 and J usage is TRBJ2-7, with D possibly being TRBD2 (6 bases). Trimming left V 5 bases short and J 6 bases short, with 11 bases between. This CDR3 contains 12 residues.